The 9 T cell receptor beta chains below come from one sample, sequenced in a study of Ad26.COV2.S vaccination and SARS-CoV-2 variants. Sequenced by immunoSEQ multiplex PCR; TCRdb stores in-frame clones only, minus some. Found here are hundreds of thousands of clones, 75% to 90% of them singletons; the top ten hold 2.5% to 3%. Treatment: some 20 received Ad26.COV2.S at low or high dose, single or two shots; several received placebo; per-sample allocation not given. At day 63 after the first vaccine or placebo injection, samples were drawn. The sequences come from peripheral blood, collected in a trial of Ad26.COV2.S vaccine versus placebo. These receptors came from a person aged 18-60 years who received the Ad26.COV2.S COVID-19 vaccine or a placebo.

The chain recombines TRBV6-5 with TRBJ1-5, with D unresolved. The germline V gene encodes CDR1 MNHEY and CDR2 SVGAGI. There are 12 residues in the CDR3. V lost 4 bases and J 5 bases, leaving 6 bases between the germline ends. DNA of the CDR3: TGTGCCAGCAGTTTCAATGATCAGCCCCAGCATTTT. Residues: CASSFNDQPQHF.

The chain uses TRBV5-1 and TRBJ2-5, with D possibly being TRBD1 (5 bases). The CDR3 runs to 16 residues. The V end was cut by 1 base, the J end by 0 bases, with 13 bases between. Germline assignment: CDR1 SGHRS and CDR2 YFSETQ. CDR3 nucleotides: TGCGCCAGCAGCTTGACCCCAGGGCCGTACCAAGAGACCCAGTACTTC. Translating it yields CASSLTPGPYQETQYF. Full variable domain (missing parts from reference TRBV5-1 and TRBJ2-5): KAGVTQTPRYLIKTRGQQVTLSCSPISGHRSVSWYQQTPGQGLQFLFEYFSETQRNKGNFPGRFSGRQFSNSRSEMNVSTLELGDSALYLCASSLTPGPYQETQYFGPGTRLLVL.

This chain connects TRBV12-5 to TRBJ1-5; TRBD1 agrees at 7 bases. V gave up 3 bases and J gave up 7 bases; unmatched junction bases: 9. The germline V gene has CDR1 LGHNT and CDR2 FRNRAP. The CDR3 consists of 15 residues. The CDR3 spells CASGLGQVDMQPQHF. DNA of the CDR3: TGTGCTAGTGGTTTAGGACAGGTCGACATGCAGCCCCAGCATTTT.

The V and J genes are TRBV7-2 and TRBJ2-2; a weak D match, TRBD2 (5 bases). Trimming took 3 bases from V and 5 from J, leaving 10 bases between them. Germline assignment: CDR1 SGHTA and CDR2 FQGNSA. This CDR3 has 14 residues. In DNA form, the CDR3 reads TGTGCCAGCAGCTTTACCCGACTAACCGGGGAGCTGTTTTTT. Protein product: CASSFTRLTGELFF.

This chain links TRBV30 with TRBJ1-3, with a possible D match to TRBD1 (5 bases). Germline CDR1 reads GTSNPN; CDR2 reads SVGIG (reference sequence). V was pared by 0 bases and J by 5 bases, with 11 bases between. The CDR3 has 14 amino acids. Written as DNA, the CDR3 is TGTGCCTGGAGTGTAGGGACCCCCCGAAACACCATATATTTT. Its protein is CAWSVGTPRNTIYF.

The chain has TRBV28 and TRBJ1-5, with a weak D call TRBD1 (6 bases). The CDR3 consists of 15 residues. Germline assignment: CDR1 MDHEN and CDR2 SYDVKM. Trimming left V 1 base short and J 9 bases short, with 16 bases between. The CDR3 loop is CASSLFTGGLRPQHF. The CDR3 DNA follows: TGTGCCAGCAGTTTATTTACGGGGGGGCTGAGGCCCCAGCATTTT.

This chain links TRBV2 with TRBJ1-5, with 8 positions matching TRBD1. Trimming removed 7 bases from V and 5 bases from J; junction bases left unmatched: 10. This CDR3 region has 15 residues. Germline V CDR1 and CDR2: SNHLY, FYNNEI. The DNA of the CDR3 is TGTGCCAGCATAAAGGAAGGACAGGGCCATCAGCCCCAGCATTTT. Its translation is CASIKEGQGHQPQHF.

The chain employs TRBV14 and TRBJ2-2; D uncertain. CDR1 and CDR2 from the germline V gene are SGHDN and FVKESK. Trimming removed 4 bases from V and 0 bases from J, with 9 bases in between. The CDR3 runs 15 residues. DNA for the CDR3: TGTGCCAGCAGCCCTTCCTACCCGAACACCGGGGAGCTGTTTTTT. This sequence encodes CASSPSYPNTGELFF.

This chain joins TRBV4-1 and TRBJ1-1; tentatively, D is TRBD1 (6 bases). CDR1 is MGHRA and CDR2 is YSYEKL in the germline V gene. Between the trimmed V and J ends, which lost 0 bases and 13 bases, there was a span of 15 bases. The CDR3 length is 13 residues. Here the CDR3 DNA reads TGCGCCAGCAGCCAAGATTTCGTGACAGGCGGTTTCTTT. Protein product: CASSQDFVTGGFF.